The following is a T cell receptor (beta chain) sequence with its context. Antigen specificity is unknown. The record originates from a study of CD8+CD57+ T cells in acquired aplastic anemia. Looking at the study overall: The DNA of sorted CD4+ and CD8+ cells averaged 3.2 ug.

Study-wide findings and caveats: Patients and controls were found to share over 25 CD8+ CDR3 sequences. Controls did not differ significantly from patients in CD8+ Simpson's diversity.

The V gene's germline CDR1 is LNHDA and CDR2 SQIVND (reference sequence). CDR3 length: 13 amino acids. V trimming: 6 bases; J trimming: 6 bases; junction bases outside the gene matches: 6. CD8+CD57+ cell expansion had been shown by flow cytometry in patients chosen for sequencing. Blood came from patients not yet given any therapy. The study profiled TCR beta VDJ and CDR3 using genomic DNA as template. TCRdb re-called the reads through MiXCR, storing one row per CDR3 protein. The table shows under 150,000 distinct CDR3 sequences, with over 30% occurring only once. Source material: sorted CD4+, CD8+, or CD8+CD57+ T cells (not recorded which) from PBMCs. This TCR came from a human donor with aplastic anemia. The chain employs TRBV19 and TRBJ2-3; 7 nucleotides match TRBD1. The CDR3 DNA follows: TGTGCCAGTAGACGCGACAGGGCCGATACGCAGTATTTT. Encoded protein: CASRRDRADTQYF. The full variable domain, with the rest looked up from reference TRBV19 and TRBJ2-3, is DGGITQSPKYLFRKEGQNVTLSCEQNLNHDAMYWYRQDPGQGLRLIYYSQIVNDFQKGDIAEGYSVSREKKESFPLTVTSAQKNPTAFYLCASRRDRADTQYFGPGTRLTVL.